Following are 10 T cell receptor beta chains from one sample sequenced in a study of vaccination and CD4 T cells after COVID-19. Their antigen targets remain unknown. The treatment was: roughly 10-day PBMC culture with coronavirus spike peptide pools or control peptides (ViraFEST assay). According to the study, CD4+ T cells from the unexposed donor were gathered ahead of the COVID-19 pandemic (2011-2018). An Oncomine TCR Beta short-read assay was used to sequence the DNA from cultured CD4+ T cells. Investigators isolated genomic DNA from cultured CD4+ T cells. TCRdb ran MiXCR on the PCR reads and lists one entry per CDR3 protein. The table includes about 9,100 distinct CDR3 sequences, around two fifths detected once. Material: CD4+ T cells from blood, cultured in vitro. These TCRs come from a human donor in good health.

This clonotype has just a few counts. The gene calls are TRBV27 and TRBJ2-7; TRBD2 matches 7 bases. The germline CDR1 and CDR2 sequences are MNHEY and SMNVEV (reference sequence). Germline trimming cut 6 bases from V and 0 bases from J; bases unmatched to any gene: 8. The length of the CDR3 is 15 residues. The DNA of the CDR3 is TGTGCCAGCAGCCGGAGCAGCGGGGCCTCCTACGAGCAGTACTTC. This gives the protein CASSRSSGASYEQYF.

By proportion, this clonotype is medium-sized (0.01 to 0.1%). V and J are TRBV27 and TRBJ1-2; no clear D gene. CDR1 is MNHEY and CDR2 is SMNVEV in the germline V gene (reference sequence). The CDR3 contains 13 residues. With 6 bases removed from V and 1 base from J, the gap between germline ends came to 9 bases. The CDR3 DNA reads TGTGCCAGCAGGCGAACAGTTAACTATGGCTACACCTTC. Protein: CASRRTVNYGYTF.

The chain couples TRBV14 to TRBJ1-5; no clear D. The CDR3 is 16 amino acids. Trimming left V 0 bases short and J 0 bases short, with 9 bases between. Germline CDR1 is SGHDN and CDR2 is FVKESK. Here the CDR3 reads CASSQERRTSNQPQHF. CDR3 DNA: TGTGCCAGCAGCCAAGAACGACGGACTAGCAATCAGCCCCAGCATTTT.

This clonotype showed up just once. The V call is TRBV9, the J call TRBJ2-7; D not certain. There are 12 residues in the CDR3. With 4 bases removed from V and 7 bases from J, the gap between germline ends came to 12 bases. CDR1 is SGDLS and CDR2 is YYNGEE in the germline V gene. Written as DNA, the CDR3 is TGTGCCAGCAGCACCCTTAAGGGTGAGCAGTACTTC. Translation gives CASSTLKGEQYF.

J is TRBJ2-1 and V is TRBV27; 10 bases align to TRBD2. The CDR3 has 15 residues. Germline assignment: CDR1 MNHEY and CDR2 SMNVEV (reference sequence). With V trimmed by 5 bases and J by 10 bases, 11 bases remained unmatched. The CDR3 reads CASSAVAGGHREQFF. DNA for the CDR3: TGTGCCAGCAGTGCCGTAGCGGGAGGCCATCGGGAGCAGTTCTTC.

The genes are TRBV28 and TRBJ2-1, with 8 positions matching TRBD1. This CDR3 comprises 13 residues. Germline V CDR1 and CDR2: MDHEN, SYDVKM. Trimming removed 8 bases from V and 2 bases from J; junction bases left unmatched: 2. CDR3 sequence: CASGTGAYNEQFF. CDR3 in DNA: TGTGCCAGCGGGACAGGTGCCTACAATGAGCAGTTCTTC.

This clonotype was counted between two and nine times. This chain joins TRBV19 and TRBJ1-1; a weak D match, TRBD1 (5 bases). The CDR3 sequence is 12 residues long. V lost 5 bases and J lost 7, with 11 bases in between. Germline values: CDR1 LNHDA, CDR2 SQIVND (reference sequence). The CDR3 loop reads CASSSLGVEAFF. The CDR3, as DNA: TGTGCCAGTAGTTCCCTAGGGGTTGAAGCTTTCTTT.

This clonotype showed up just a few times. The chain couples TRBV20-1 to TRBJ1-1; 9 bases fit TRBD1. The ends lost 0 bases at V and 4 bases at J; junction bases unmatched: 3. The germline CDR1 and CDR2 sequences are DFQATT and SNEGSKA (reference sequence). This CDR3 comprises 14 residues. CDR3 DNA sequence: TGCAGTGCTAGAGAGGGGACAGGGTCCACTGAAGCTTTCTTT. Encoded protein: CSAREGTGSTEAFF.

A remark on this clonotype: The missing conserved phenylalanine or tryptophan at the end of this CDR3 makes a read error likely. The chain has TRBV4-3 and TRBJ1-1; maybe TRBD1 (6 bases). This CDR3 has 17 amino acids. Deletions cut 1 base from V and 0 bases from J, with 15 bases between. CDR1 LGHNA and CDR2 YSLEER come from the germline V gene. CDR3 sequence: CASSQAPRQVMNTEAFL. As DNA, the CDR3 is TGCGCCAGCAGCCAAGCCCCGCGACAGGTAATGAACACTGAAGCTTTCCTT.

This clonotype was recorded a few times. This chain links TRBV7-9 with TRBJ1-5; 8 nucleotides align to TRBD1. The CDR3 is made up of 15 amino acids. Germline V lookup: CDR1 SEHNR, CDR2 FQNEAQ (reference sequence). The trim removed 3 bases at V and 7 bases at J, leaving 8 bases unmatched. CDR3 bases: TGTGCCAGCAGCTTCGCAGGGGGCAGAGGGCAGCCCCAGCATTTT. Protein product: CASSFAGGRGQPQHF.